The 21 T cell receptor beta chains in this list originate from one sample, sequenced in a study of blood T cell repertoires in COVID-19. Only in-frame clones appear in the TCRdb table, and some are missing; sequencing was by immunoSEQ multiplex PCR. The data hold 150,000 to 200,000 clones, with about 92% observed a single time. The sequencing sample was made of peripheral blood. The source of these receptors is a man under 40 with COVID-19, enrolled during active disease.

The genes are TRBV5-1 and TRBJ2-7; the match to TRBD1 covers 12 bases. CDR1 is SGHRS and CDR2 is YFSETQ in the germline V gene. This CDR3 comprises 15 residues. V gave up 2 bases and J gave up 3 bases; unmatched junction bases: 3. The CDR3 spells CASSLGTGGVYEQYF. In DNA form, the CDR3 reads TGCGCCAGCAGCTTAGGGACAGGGGGCGTCTACGAGCAGTACTTC.

The chain has TRBV13 and TRBJ1-1; TRBD1 matches at 8 bases. CDR1 is PRHDT, CDR2 FYEKMQ, per germline (reference sequence). Trimming cost V 3 bases and J 7 bases; bases outside gene matches: 4. This CDR3 region has 13 residues. The CDR3 loop reads CASSFGRGHEAFF. The CDR3 DNA is TGTGCCAGCAGCTTCGGCAGGGGGCATGAAGCTTTCTTT.

This clone is medium-sized. This chain joins TRBV28 and TRBJ1-6; tentatively, D is TRBD1 (6 bases). The CDR3 loop spans 13 amino acids. V dropped 4 bases and J dropped 5 bases, with 6 bases sitting between them. The germline CDR1 and CDR2 sequences are MDHEN and SYDVKM. CDR3 region: CASSWTDNSPLHF. The CDR3 DNA reads TGTGCCAGCAGTTGGACAGATAATTCACCCCTCCACTTT.

This chain connects TRBV7-3 to TRBJ2-3, with TRBD1 matching 8 bases. In germline, CDR1 is SGHTA, CDR2 FQGTGA. The CDR3 has 15 amino acids. V lost 2 bases to trimming and J lost 2 bases; unmatched junction nucleotides: 3. CDR3 nucleotides: TGTGCCAGCAGCTTACAGGGGGCCTTCACAGATACGCAGTATTTT. Translating gives CASSLQGAFTDTQYF.

The genes are TRBV2 and TRBJ1-1, with 8 bases identical to TRBD1. Germline values: CDR1 SNHLY, CDR2 FYNNEI. J gave up 4 bases and V 6 bases, and 13 bases lay outside the gene matches. This CDR3 contains 16 residues. This chain's CDR3 is CASRDLTGAGGTEAFF. CDR3 bases: TGTGCCAGCAGAGACCTGACAGGGGCAGGAGGCACTGAAGCTTTCTTT.

This clone was picked up a small number of times. The gene calls are TRBV27 and TRBJ2-2; 10 bases are a match to TRBD1. Looked up from germline, CDR1 is MNHEY and CDR2 is SMNVEV (reference sequence). J was trimmed by 3 bases and V by 2 bases; bases with no gene match: 3. The CDR3 is made up of 16 amino acids. The CDR3 DNA sequence: TGTGCCAGCAGTTTAAAGACAGGGGGCTACACCGGGGAGCTGTTTTTT. Protein: CASSLKTGGYTGELFF.

The V gene is TRBV19, the J gene TRBJ2-3; TRBD2 matches 10 bases. After removal of 5 bases from V and 4 bases from J, the junction contained 3 bases not matched to a gene. CDR3 length: 14 residues. Germline V gene data show CDR1 as LNHDA and CDR2 as SQIVND (reference sequence). DNA of the CDR3: TGTGCCAGTAGTGTAAGCGGGAGGGCAGATACGCAGTATTTT. This codes for CASSVSGRADTQYF.

The V gene is TRBV6-5, the J gene TRBJ2-7; 8 positions match TRBD2. This CDR3 is built from 14 residues. V gave up 2 bases and J gave up 6 bases; unmatched junction bases: 6. Looked up from germline, CDR1 is MNHEY and CDR2 is SVGAGI. This CDR3 is CASSYGLARSEQYF. The CDR3 DNA is TGTGCCAGCAGTTACGGACTAGCCCGCAGCGAGCAGTACTTC.

The J gene is TRBJ1-1, the V gene TRBV28; 7 nucleotides agree with TRBD1. CDR3 length equals 15 residues. V lost 5 bases, J lost 1 base, and 7 bases stayed unmatched. Germline V CDR1 and CDR2: MDHEN, SYDVKM. The CDR3 coding sequence is TGTGCCAGCAGTGAAAACAGGGGAGGGAACACTGAAGCTTTCTTT. Its translation: CASSENRGGNTEAFF.

As regards this clone: The sample holds other DNA sequences that translate to the same CDR3. This chain links TRBV9 with TRBJ1-5; D is unresolved. Trimming removed 0 bases from V and 3 bases from J, with 7 bases in between. This CDR3 comprises 14 residues. From germline, CDR1 is SGDLS and CDR2 YYNGEE. The CDR3 DNA follows: TGTGCCAGCAGCGTAGACGGGGTCAATCAGCCCCAGCATTTT. Translating it yields CASSVDGVNQPQHF.

This chain uses TRBV27 with TRBJ2-7; D is ambiguous. CDR1 MNHEY and CDR2 SMNVEV come from the germline V gene (reference sequence). Trimming stripped 4 bases from V and 2 bases from J, with 12 bases between. This CDR3 has 14 residues. This CDR3 is CASSWSTRTYEQYF. The CDR3 DNA sequence: TGTGCCAGCAGTTGGAGCACCAGAACCTACGAGCAGTACTTC.

There are a few counts of this clone. V and J are TRBV28 and TRBJ2-1, with a weak D call TRBD1 (5 bases). V was shortened by 3 bases and J by 2 bases, with 17 bases between the two germline ends. The CDR3 has 17 residues. Looked up from germline, CDR1 is MDHEN and CDR2 is SYDVKM. The CDR3 protein is CASSFPDRQITYNEQFF. CDR3 coding DNA: TGTGCCAGCAGTTTCCCCGATCGACAGATCACCTACAATGAGCAGTTCTTC.

This clone was seen only once. The chain links TRBV27 to TRBJ2-7; D is uncertain. Trimming stripped 3 bases from V and 3 bases from J, with 9 bases between. This CDR3 contains 13 residues. CDR1 and CDR2 (germline): MNHEY, SMNVEV (reference sequence). DNA of the CDR3: TGTGCCAGCAGTTTTGGGCTTAACTACGAGCAGTACTTC. Its protein is CASSFGLNYEQYF.

The gene calls are TRBV27 and TRBJ1-2, with D unresolved. This CDR3 has 13 residues. V lost 1 base, J lost 7 bases, and 10 bases lay in between. Germline V gene sequence: CDR1 MNHEY, CDR2 SMNVEV (reference sequence). Here the CDR3 DNA reads TGTGCCAGCAGTTTATATTCTGGGAGTGGCTACACCTTC. This codes for CASSLYSGSGYTF.

The V call is TRBV6-2 or TRBV6-3, the J call TRBJ1-6; the D gene is possibly TRBD1 (5 bases). The CDR3 consists of 15 residues. Trimming stripped 4 bases from V and 5 bases from J, with 12 bases between. Germline values: CDR1 MNHEY, CDR2 SVGEGT. The CDR3: CASSFGAADNSPLHF. CDR3 sequence (DNA): TGTGCCAGCAGTTTTGGGGCAGCAGATAATTCACCCCTCCACTTT.

The CDR3, as DNA: TGTGCCAGCAGCCAAGAACTCTCTGGGGCCAACGTCCTGACTTTC. It translates to CASSQELSGANVLTF. V usage is TRBV4-2 and J usage is TRBJ2-6, with D unresolved. The germline gives CDR1 LGHNA, CDR2 YNFKEQ. The CDR3 has 15 amino acids. Trimming removed 0 bases at V and 0 bases at J, with 3 bases between.

The rearrangement uses TRBV27 and TRBJ1-2; 9 bases fit TRBD1. The CDR3 is made up of 15 amino acids. CDR1 MNHEY and CDR2 SMNVEV come from the germline V gene (reference sequence). The V segment lost 6 bases and the J segment 5 bases; nucleotides outside the gene matches: 10. In DNA, the CDR3 is TGTGCCAGCAGCCCAGTTACAGGGGGCGTGTATGGCTACACCTTC. Translated, it gives CASSPVTGGVYGYTF.

The J gene is TRBJ2-5, the V gene TRBV14; 13 nucleotides line up with TRBD2. This CDR3 comprises 16 residues. CDR1 and CDR2 (germline): SGHDN, FVKESK. V was clipped by 3 bases and J by 5 bases; unmatched bases: 6. CDR3 nucleotide sequence: TGTGCCAGCAGCCAGGGACTAGCGGGGTTGGCGGAGACCCAGTACTTC. Translating it yields CASSQGLAGLAETQYF.

The V and J genes are TRBV19 and TRBJ2-1, with 9 bases matching TRBD2. The germline V gene has CDR1 LNHDA and CDR2 SQIVND (reference sequence). The CDR3 is made up of 15 amino acids. The V gene end was trimmed by 7 bases and the J gene end by 3 bases; junction bases not matched to a gene: 7. This CDR3 is CASTKGTSSYNEQFF. In DNA, the CDR3 is TGTGCCAGTACCAAGGGGACTAGCAGCTACAATGAGCAGTTCTTC.

V usage is TRBV4-1 and J usage is TRBJ1-2; D is unresolved. The CDR3 has 15 amino acids. The germline CDR1 and CDR2 sequences are MGHRA and YSYEKL. V lost 0 bases and J 8 bases, leaving 16 bases between the germline ends. As DNA, the CDR3 is TGCGCCAGCAGCCAAGAACCCAGCGGGCGCGGGGGCTACACCTTC. Translation gives CASSQEPSGRGGYTF.

The CDR3 region is CASSLAGGSGNTIYF. As DNA, the CDR3 is TGTGCCAGCAGCTTAGCCGGGGGTTCTGGAAACACCATATATTTT. The chain has TRBV7-2 and TRBJ1-3; D perhaps matches TRBD1 (5 bases). V lost 0 bases, J lost 1 base, and 7 bases lay in between. The CDR3 runs to 15 residues. Germline CDR1 is SGHTA and CDR2 is FQGNSA.